This T cell receptor (beta chain) derives from a study of T cells after yellow fever vaccination (dated by TCRdb to about 2019). For the wider study: Libraries from fractions with low cell numbers were prepared with the SMART-Seq v4 Ultra Low Input RNA kit. Bulk TCR alpha and beta repertoires were sequenced longitudinally to track T-cell clones before and after primary and booster YFV17D yellow fever vaccination. Two healthy male donors, one aged 18 to 30 and one aged 30 to 40 years, made up the cohort. Blood was collected at multiple timepoints before and after primary and secondary immunization, and bulk PBMC replicates and cell subsets were isolated. Findings and caveats that apply to the study as a whole: FACS-sorted repertoires could contain abundant contaminating clonotypes from the bulk population, so computational filtering was required. After the booster, most of the clones that had expanded following primary vaccination were detected again (around 97% of CD4 and around 88% of CD8), which suggests that memory was broadly maintained. Because only two donors were included in the study, the extent to which the findings can be generalized is limited. Compared with the primary T-cell response, the secondary T-cell response was faster but weaker, reaching its peak on day 5 rather than on day 15. A small fraction of clonotypes showed up in both the CD4 and CD8 compartments, probably as a result of convergent recombination.

This clonotype was counted many times. It has no known antigen specificity. Nothing much larger sits one base from this clone, and base qualities are not available. A distance of 12 bases separates the germline ends of V and J, which lose 2 bases and 4 bases respectively. From its cysteine to its phenylalanine, the CDR3 spans 15 amino acids. Only CDR3 DNA is held: 45 bases, read in frame from base 1. Sample treatment or condition, as interpreted from the label and publication: live attenuated yellow fever vaccine strain. At each blood-draw timepoint, two biological replicates of bulk PBMCs were obtained. PBMCs were isolated from peripheral blood using a standard Ficoll-Paque protocol. TriZol was used to extract RNA from bulk PBMCs, from CD4 and CD8 fractions, and from dextramer-positive and dextramer-negative fractions. These reads were obtained on an Illumina NovaSeq 6000. TCR cDNA was made using 5'RACE template switching, a step that added a universal primer site and unique molecular identifiers. Priming of cDNA synthesis was performed from both the TCR alpha and TCR beta constant segments. Library amplification involved two PCR steps, and the second step added sample barcodes and sequencing adapters. Sequencing of libraries was performed on Illumina HiSeq 2500 (2x100 bp) or NovaSeq (2x150 bp). The authors' analysis ran thus. MIGEC handled demultiplexing of reads and collapsing into UMI consensus sequences, while MiXCR performed V(D)J alignment. Vaccine-responding clonotypes were identified with edgeR using replicate PBMC samples, with FDR below 0.01 and a log2 fold change above 5 up to day 15 being required. Each bulk clonotype was labeled CD4 or CD8 based on which sequenced repertoire, CD4 or CD8, contained the clonotype at higher abundance. TCRdb applied fastp at Q25 and MiXCR to the public reads, then kept only in-frame beta chains. Here each entry gathers all rows of one CDR3 protein and keeps the most common genes and DNA. TCRdb's processing, not the authors' own work, is the source of the V and J calls. The sample table holds a few hundred thousand distinct CDR3 sequences, of which around 3.9% were seen once. 24% of the sample is taken by the ten largest.

This TCR was sampled from a man between 18 and 29 years old who received the YFV17D yellow fever vaccine. The chain couples TRBV12-3 or TRBV12-4 to TRBJ1-5; a tentative D call is TRBD1 (5 bases match). Source: PBMCs, taken 5 days after the yellow fever booster vaccination. Read as DNA, the sequence is TGTGCCAGCAGTTTATCCGGACGGGGGAATCAGCCCCAGCATTTT. Translated, this is CASSLSGRGNQPQHF.